What follows are 27 T cell receptor beta chains derived from one specimen sequenced in a study of T-cell reconstitution after alpha-beta-depleted transplantation in children. Preparation of the TCRbeta library used unique molecular identifiers. TCRdb passed the PCR reads through MiXCR, listing each CDR3 protein once. In the table there are more than 450,000 distinct CDR3 sequences, around 16% of which are singletons. Sequenced here: PBMCs from the stem cell graft donor, sampled from the stem cell graft. The source is a human donor who donated a stem cell graft to a child with acute lymphoblastic leukemia.

The V gene is TRBV7-8, the J gene TRBJ2-1, with 7 bases that match TRBD2. With 5 bases clipped from V and 7 bases from J, the junction kept 8 bases outside the gene matches. The CDR3 length is 14 residues. From germline, CDR1 is SGHVS and CDR2 FQNEAQ. The CDR3 coding sequence is TGTGCCAGCAGCCGCGGGGGACCGGGGAATGAGCAGTTCTTC. Protein product: CASSRGGPGNEQFF.

The sample holds a few counts of this clonotype. The rearrangement uses TRBV5-1 and TRBJ2-7, with a possible D match to TRBD1 (5 bases). CDR1 is SGHRS, CDR2 YFSETQ, per germline. The CDR3 has 12 residues. V was pared by 0 bases and J by 12 bases, with 13 bases between. The CDR3 loop reads CASSLGDRDRYF. CDR3 bases: TGCGCCAGCAGCTTGGGAGACAGAGACAGGTACTTC.

The V gene is TRBV7-9, the J gene TRBJ2-5; TRBD1 or TRBD2 may be the D gene (5 bases each). V was pared by 6 bases and J by 3 bases, with 11 bases between. In germline, CDR1 is SEHNR, CDR2 FQNEAQ (reference sequence). This CDR3 is 13 amino acids long. This CDR3 reads CASRLGTEETQYF. The CDR3 bases are TGTGCCAGCAGACTTGGGACGGAAGAGACCCAGTACTTC.

V gene TRBV5-1 combines with J gene TRBJ1-5; no clear D gene. The CDR3 runs 14 residues. In germline, CDR1 is SGHRS, CDR2 YFSETQ. The V and J ends lost 0 bases and 6 bases respectively, with 10 bases between them. The CDR3 is CASSLVMGSQPQHF. CDR3 nucleotide sequence: TGCGCCAGCAGCTTGGTGATGGGGAGTCAGCCCCAGCATTTT.

V gene TRBV5-6 combines with J gene TRBJ1-1, with D unresolved. Trimming took 5 bases from V and 2 from J, leaving 16 bases between them. Looked up from germline, CDR1 is SGHDT and CDR2 is YYEEEE. This CDR3 spans 15 amino acids. CDR3: CASRPLAWGNTEAFF. CDR3 DNA sequence: TGTGCCAGCAGACCTTTAGCGTGGGGAAACACTGAAGCTTTCTTT.

This clonotype was picked up one time. This sequence joins TRBV5-4 and TRBJ2-7; D is unresolved. Germline CDR1 SGHNT, CDR2 YYREEE (reference sequence). The CDR3 extends over 13 amino acids. Trimming pared 3 bases from V and 2 bases from J, leaving 9 bases between. Here the CDR3 reads CASSSIIPYEQYF. DNA of the CDR3: TGTGCCAGCAGCTCGATTATCCCCTACGAGCAGTACTTC.

Only a few counts were recorded for this clonotype. The chain uses TRBV29-1 and TRBJ1-5; D gene uncertain. The CDR3 runs 13 residues. The germline CDR1 and CDR2 sequences are SQVTM and ANQGSEA. Deletions cut 5 bases from V and 7 bases from J, with 15 bases between. CDR3 protein: CSVQNGVGQPQHF. The CDR3 bases are TGCAGCGTTCAAAACGGGGTTGGACAGCCCCAGCATTTT.

The chain has TRBV6-1 and TRBJ2-7; the D gene is possibly TRBD1 (6 bases). Trimming took 5 bases from V and 6 from J, leaving 20 bases between them. The CDR3 length is 15 residues. In germline, CDR1 is MNHNS, CDR2 SASEGT. The CDR3 DNA follows: TGTGCCAGCAGTCTTGGGCAGGGGTCACAGGGCGAGCAGTACTTC. Amino acid sequence: CASSLGQGSQGEQYF.

The chain recombines TRBV13 with TRBJ2-5; D tentatively fits TRBD1 or TRBD2 (6 bases each). The CDR3 has 14 amino acids. The ends were cut back, 4 bases at V and 5 bases at J, with 14 bases in the middle. Germline V gene sequence: CDR1 PRHDT, CDR2 FYEKMQ (reference sequence). CDR3 in amino acids: CASSSGGGTETQYF. For the CDR3, the DNA is TGTGCCAGCAGCTCCGGGGGCGGGACGGAGACCCAGTACTTC.

J is TRBJ2-2 and V is TRBV6-4; the D is unclear. This CDR3 contains 13 residues. Trimming shortened V by 0 bases and J by 6 bases, and 5 bases separated the two germline ends. The germline V gene has CDR1 MRHNA and CDR2 SNTAGT. The CDR3: CASSDSTSGELFF. The DNA of the CDR3 is TGTGCCAGCAGTGACTCGACGTCCGGGGAGCTGTTTTTT.

Notes on this clonotype: A much larger clone differs by one base, so this may be a read error. This rearrangement joins TRBV12-3 or TRBV12-4 to TRBJ2-1; 12 nucleotides line up with TRBD2. The CDR3 runs 15 residues. V gave up 5 bases and J gave up 3 bases; unmatched junction bases: 2. The CDR3 reads CASSRTSGIYNEQFF. As DNA, the CDR3 is TGTGCCAGCAGTCGGACTAGCGGGATCTACAATGAGCAGTTCTTC.

V is TRBV20-1 and J is TRBJ2-5; 7 bases match TRBD1. This CDR3 has 15 amino acids. From germline, CDR1 is DFQATT and CDR2 SNEGSKA (reference sequence). V lost 5 bases and J lost 5; bases outside the gene matches: 14. Here the CDR3 DNA reads TGCAGTGCTCCGCCGCGACAGGGTTGGTTGGAGACCCAGTACTTC. Translating gives CSAPPRQGWLETQYF.

The V and J genes are TRBV24-1 and TRBJ1-4; D might be TRBD1 (5 bases). Germline V gives CDR1 KGHDR, CDR2 SFDVKD. CDR3 length: 15 residues. Trimming left V 4 bases short and J 3 bases short, with 11 bases between. The CDR3 loop is CATSESGASNEKLFF. DNA for the CDR3: TGTGCCACCAGTGAGTCCGGGGCCTCTAATGAAAAACTGTTTTTT.

This clonotype was picked up a small number of times. Relative to the germline gene, one junction end is altered; a read error may explain this. This chain connects TRBV7-2 to TRBJ2-7, with 8 bases identical to TRBD1. Germline CDR1 is SGHTA and CDR2 is FQGNSA. The CDR3 is 16 residues long. The CDR3 spells CASSLPQTGVSNEQYF. For the CDR3, the DNA is TGTGCCAGCAGCTTGCCCCAGACAGGGGTCTCCAACGAGCAGTACTTC.

V is TRBV20-1 and J is TRBJ1-1; D perhaps matches TRBD1 (5 bases). With 5 bases removed from V and 4 bases from J, the gap between germline ends came to 14 bases. CDR1 is DFQATT, CDR2 SNEGSKA, per germline (reference sequence). The CDR3 is made up of 13 amino acids. DNA of the CDR3: TGCAGTGCTTCCCCGGGGGAGGGCACTGAAGCTTTCTTT. Its protein is CSASPGEGTEAFF.

This clonotype was counted only a few times. The V gene is TRBV4-2, the J gene TRBJ2-7; 7 positions agree with TRBD2. The germline V gene has CDR1 LGHNA and CDR2 YNFKEQ. This CDR3 spans 15 amino acids. J was trimmed by 3 bases and V by 0 bases; bases with no gene match: 5. The DNA for the CDR3 is TGTGCCAGCAGCCAAGATGGAGCGGGGATCTACGAGCAGTACTTC. Protein sequence: CASSQDGAGIYEQYF.

This clonotype was observed a handful of times. V gene TRBV14 combines with J gene TRBJ2-2, with a weak D call TRBD2 (5 bases). Germline V gene data show CDR1 as SGHDN and CDR2 as FVKESK. The CDR3 totals 16 residues. Trimming removed 0 bases from V and 0 bases from J, with 8 bases in between. In DNA form, the CDR3 reads TGTGCCAGCAGCCAAGAAGGGCGGGCGAACACCGGGGAGCTGTTTTTT. Translated, it gives CASSQEGRANTGELFF.

This chain connects TRBV27 to TRBJ2-7; 8 positions match TRBD1. Germline CDR1 MNHEY, CDR2 SMNVEV (reference sequence). CDR3 length equals 13 residues. After removal of 10 bases from V and 3 bases from J, the junction contained 8 bases not matched to a gene. DNA for the CDR3: TGTGCCACCGGCGGGACAGGAGGCTACGAGCAGTACTTC. It codes for CATGGTGGYEQYF.

V and J are TRBV5-1 and TRBJ2-1, with TRBD1 matching 8 bases. Germline loops: CDR1 SGHRS, CDR2 YFSETQ. Trimming at V came to 4 bases and at J to 10 bases, leaving 10 bases not matched to a gene. The length of the CDR3 is 14 residues. CDR3 sequence: CASSPGTGAIEQFF. Here the CDR3 DNA reads TGCGCCAGCAGCCCCGGGACAGGTGCAATAGAGCAGTTCTTC.

The table lists this clonotype with a few counts. V usage is TRBV16 and J usage is TRBJ1-1, with D maybe TRBD1 (6 bases). The germline CDR1 and CDR2 sequences are KGHSY and FQNENV. V lost 4 bases and J 4 bases, leaving 25 bases between the germline ends. This CDR3 is 18 amino acids long. CDR3 sequence: CASSRPRDIGRFGTEAFF. The CDR3 nucleotides are TGTGCCAGCAGCCGACCCCGGGACATTGGGCGGTTTGGCACTGAAGCTTTCTTT.

The table lists this clonotype with a few counts. The chain recombines TRBV7-9 with TRBJ2-2; 7 bases map to TRBD2. Germline CDR1 reads SEHNR; CDR2 reads FQNEAQ (reference sequence). V dropped 6 bases and J dropped 0; count of bases not matched to a gene: 7. The CDR3 runs to 16 residues. CDR3 sequence: CASRPEGGTNTGELFF. The CDR3 DNA is TGTGCCAGCAGGCCGGAGGGAGGGACGAACACCGGGGAGCTGTTTTTT.

This clonotype was observed a few times. Germline is not matched at one junction end, which may reflect a read error. The V call is TRBV15, the J call TRBJ1-4, with 9 bases identical to TRBD1. This CDR3 is 16 amino acids long. The germline gives CDR1 LNHNV, CDR2 YYDKDF (reference sequence). CDR3 coding DNA: TGTGCCACCAGCGGAGACCGGGACAGGGCTAATGAAAAACTGTTTTTT. Its protein product is CATSGDRDRANEKLFF.

This clonotype was recorded a few times. The rearrangement joins TRBV7-2 to TRBJ2-7; 8 positions agree with TRBD1. The CDR3 covers 14 residues. J was trimmed by 2 bases and V by 6 bases; bases with no gene match: 6. Germline lookup yields CDR1 SGHTA and CDR2 FQGNSA. The CDR3 protein is CASSPLDRAYEQYF. CDR3 nucleotides: TGTGCCAGCAGTCCGCTGGACAGGGCCTACGAGCAGTACTTC.

This clonotype was seen only a few times. The V call is TRBV5-1, the J call TRBJ1-5; D is undetermined. The CDR3 has 13 residues. Germline CDR1 reads SGHRS; CDR2 reads YFSETQ. Between the trimmed V and J ends, which lost 3 bases and 4 bases, there was a span of 8 bases. Here the CDR3 DNA reads TGCGCCAGCAGCTCGGAGGGTAATCAGCCCCAGCATTTT. Amino acid sequence: CASSSEGNQPQHF.

The chain is built from TRBV7-9 and TRBJ2-7; D tentatively reads TRBD1 or TRBD2 (5 bases each). V gave up 0 bases and J gave up 5 bases, with 14 bases separating them. The CDR3 consists of 15 residues. Germline CDR1 reads SEHNR; CDR2 reads FQNEAQ (reference sequence). CDR3 loop: CASSLAQGVIHEQYF. CDR3 bases: TGTGCCAGCAGCTTAGCTCAGGGAGTGATCCACGAGCAGTACTTC.

This clonotype was detected only a few times. The chain carries TRBV7-7 and TRBJ2-1; D gene unclear. The CDR3 has 15 amino acids. Trimming left V 5 bases short and J 6 bases short, with 17 bases between. Per the germline V gene, CDR1 is SSHAT and CDR2 is FNYEAQ (reference sequence). The CDR3 DNA follows: TGTGCCAGCAGCCGAGACGACACCAGAACCAATGAGCAGTTCTTC. Protein product: CASSRDDTRTNEQFF.

This sequence joins TRBV9 and TRBJ2-1, with TRBD2 matching over 10 bases. This CDR3 has 15 residues. J gave up 4 bases and V 4 bases, and 5 bases lay outside the gene matches. Germline values: CDR1 SGDLS, CDR2 YYNGEE. The CDR3 here is CASSLAGVGYNEQFF. CDR3 DNA: TGTGCCAGCAGCCTAGCGGGAGTGGGGTACAATGAGCAGTTCTTC.